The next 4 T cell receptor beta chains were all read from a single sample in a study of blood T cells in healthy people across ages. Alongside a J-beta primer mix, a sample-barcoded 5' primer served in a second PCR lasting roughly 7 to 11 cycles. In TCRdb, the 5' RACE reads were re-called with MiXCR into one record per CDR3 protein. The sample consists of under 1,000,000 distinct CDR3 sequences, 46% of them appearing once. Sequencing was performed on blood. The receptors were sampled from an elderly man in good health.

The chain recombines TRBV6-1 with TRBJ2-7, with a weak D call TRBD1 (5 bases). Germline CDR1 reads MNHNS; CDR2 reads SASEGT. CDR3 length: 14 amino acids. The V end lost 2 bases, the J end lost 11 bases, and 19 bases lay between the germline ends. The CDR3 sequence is CASSEPGVSKGEYF. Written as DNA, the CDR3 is TGTGCCAGCAGTGAACCCGGCGTTTCAAAAGGGGAGTACTTC.

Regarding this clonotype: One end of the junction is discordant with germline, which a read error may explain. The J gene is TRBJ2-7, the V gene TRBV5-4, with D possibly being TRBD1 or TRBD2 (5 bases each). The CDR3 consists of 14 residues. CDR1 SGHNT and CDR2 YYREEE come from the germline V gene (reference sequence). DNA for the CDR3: TGTGCCAGCAGCTTCTGGGGGAGCTCCGACGAGCAGTACTTC. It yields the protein CASSFWGSSDEQYF. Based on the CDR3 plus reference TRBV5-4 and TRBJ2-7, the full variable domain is ETGVTQSPTHLIKTRGQQVTLRCSSQSGHNTVSWYQQALGQGPQFIFQYYREEENGRGNFPPRFSGLQFPNYSSELNVNALELDDSALYLCASSFWGSSDEQYFGPGTRLTVT.

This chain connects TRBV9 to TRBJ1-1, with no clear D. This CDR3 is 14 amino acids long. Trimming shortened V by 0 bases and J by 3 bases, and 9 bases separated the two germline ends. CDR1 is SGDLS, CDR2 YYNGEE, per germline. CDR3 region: CASSVDGDYTEAFF. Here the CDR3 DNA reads TGTGCCAGCAGCGTAGATGGTGACTACACTGAAGCTTTCTTT.

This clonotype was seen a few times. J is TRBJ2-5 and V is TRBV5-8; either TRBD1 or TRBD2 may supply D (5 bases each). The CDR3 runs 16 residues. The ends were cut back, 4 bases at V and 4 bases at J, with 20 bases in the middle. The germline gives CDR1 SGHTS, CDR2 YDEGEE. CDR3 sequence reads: CASSIHRDPSGETQYF. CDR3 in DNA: TGTGCCAGCAGCATTCACCGGGACCCCAGTGGAGAGACCCAGTACTTC.